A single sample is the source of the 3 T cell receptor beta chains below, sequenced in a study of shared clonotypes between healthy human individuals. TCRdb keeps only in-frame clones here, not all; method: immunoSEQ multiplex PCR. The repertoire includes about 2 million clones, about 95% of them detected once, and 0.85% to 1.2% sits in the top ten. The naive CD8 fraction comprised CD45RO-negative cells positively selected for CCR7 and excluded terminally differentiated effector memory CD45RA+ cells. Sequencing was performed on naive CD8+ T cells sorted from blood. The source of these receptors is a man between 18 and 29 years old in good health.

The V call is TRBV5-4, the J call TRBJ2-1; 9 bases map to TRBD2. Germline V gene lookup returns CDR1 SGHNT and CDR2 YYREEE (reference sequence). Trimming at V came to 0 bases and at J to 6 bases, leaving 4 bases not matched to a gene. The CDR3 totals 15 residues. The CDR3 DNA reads TGTGCCAGCAGCTTGGTTCTAGCGGGGCTCAATGAGCAGTTCTTC. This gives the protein CASSLVLAGLNEQFF. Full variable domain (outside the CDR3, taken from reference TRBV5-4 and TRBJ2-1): ETGVTQSPTHLIKTRGQQVTLRCSSQSGHNTVSWYQQALGQGPQFIFQYYREEENGRGNFPPRFSGLQFPNYSSELNVNALELDDSALYLCASSLVLAGLNEQFFGPGTRLTVL.

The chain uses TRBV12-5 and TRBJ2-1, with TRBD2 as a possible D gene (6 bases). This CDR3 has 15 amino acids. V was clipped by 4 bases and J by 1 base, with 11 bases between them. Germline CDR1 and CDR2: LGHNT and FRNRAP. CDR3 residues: CASGSPSDSYNEQFF. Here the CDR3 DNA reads TGTGCTAGTGGTTCCCCTAGCGATTCCTACAATGAGCAGTTCTTC.

CDR3 region: CASSQSWCQETQYF. For the CDR3, the DNA is TGCGCCAGCAGTCAATCGTGGTGCCAAGAGACCCAGTACTTC. The chain recombines TRBV23-1 with TRBJ2-5; D gene uncertain. TRBV23-1 falls under the ORF class, with uncertain function. The CDR3 loop spans 14 amino acids. V shed 0 bases and J shed 1 base, with 6 bases lying between them.